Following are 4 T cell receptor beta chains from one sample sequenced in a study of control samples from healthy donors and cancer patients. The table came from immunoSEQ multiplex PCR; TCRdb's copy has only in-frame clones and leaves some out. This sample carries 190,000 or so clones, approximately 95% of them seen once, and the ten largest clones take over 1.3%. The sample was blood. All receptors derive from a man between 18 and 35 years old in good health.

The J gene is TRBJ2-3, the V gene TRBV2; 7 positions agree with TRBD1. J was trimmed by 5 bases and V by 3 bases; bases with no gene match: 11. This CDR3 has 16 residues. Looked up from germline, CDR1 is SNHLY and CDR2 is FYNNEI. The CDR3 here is CASSDIMTGSIDTQYF. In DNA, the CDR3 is TGTGCCAGCAGTGATATAATGACAGGGTCGATAGATACGCAGTATTTT.

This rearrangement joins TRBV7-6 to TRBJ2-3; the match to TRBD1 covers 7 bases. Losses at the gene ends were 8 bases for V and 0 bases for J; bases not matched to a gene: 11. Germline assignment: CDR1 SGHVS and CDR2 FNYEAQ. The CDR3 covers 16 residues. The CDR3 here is CASGKGASPSTDTQYF. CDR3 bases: TGTGCCAGCGGGAAGGGGGCCTCACCGAGCACAGATACGCAGTATTTT.

This chain's CDR3 is CASSITGTDLNTEAFF. CDR3 in DNA: TGTGCCAGCAGCATAACCGGGACAGATTTGAACACTGAAGCTTTCTTT. The chain has TRBV27 and TRBJ1-1; 7 bases are shared with TRBD1. Germline V gene data show CDR1 as MNHEY and CDR2 as SMNVEV (reference sequence). Unmatched junction bases numbered 10, after V lost 6 bases and J lost 0 bases. This CDR3 has 16 residues.

The CDR3 spells CASSGEGASIPLHF. CDR3 nucleotide sequence: TGTGCCAGCAGTGGGGAGGGGGCGTCAATTCCCCTCCACTTT. This sequence joins TRBV2 and TRBJ1-6; 7 positions agree with TRBD1. This CDR3 is 14 amino acids long. CDR1 SNHLY and CDR2 FYNNEI come from the germline V gene. Trimming took 4 bases from V and 13 from J; bases not matched to a gene: 10. Full variable domain (rest looked up from reference TRBV2 and TRBJ1-6): EPEVTQTPSHQVTQMGQEVILRCVPISNHLYFYWYRQILGQKVEFLVSFYNNEISEKSEIFDDQFSVERPDGSNFTLKIRSTKLEDSAMYFCASSGEGASIPLHFGNGTRLTVT.